The 2 T cell receptor beta chains listed next were all sequenced from one sample in a study of cytomegalovirus exposure and HLA in healthy donors. Only in-frame clones appear in the TCRdb table, and some are missing; sequencing was by immunoSEQ multiplex PCR. The sample holds approximately 300,000 clones, 86% seen once. The material sequenced was PBMCs. These TCRs come from a woman younger than 30 in good health and CMV-seronegative.

The chain joins TRBV28 to TRBJ2-7, with TRBD2 matching 11 bases. With 4 bases clipped from V and 6 bases from J, the junction kept 35 bases outside the gene matches. Per the germline V gene, CDR1 is MDHEN and CDR2 is SYDVKM. The CDR3 length is 24 residues. CDR3 protein: CASSSEFRFVGTAGLAEPPGEQYF. The CDR3 coding sequence is TGTGCCAGCAGTTCTGAATTTAGATTCGTCGGGACAGCGGGACTAGCGGAACCGCCGGGCGAGCAGTACTTC.

CDR3 DNA sequence: TGCAGCGTTGAAATCTTAGGTGACGTGCGGTTAGCGGGAGGCTACCTCTCCTACGAGCAGTACTTC. Amino acids: CSVEILGDVRLAGGYLSYEQYF. The V gene is TRBV29-1, the J gene TRBJ2-7, with 10 bases matching TRBD2. Per germline, CDR1 SQVTM and CDR2 ANQGSEA. V was clipped by 2 bases and J by 0 bases; unmatched bases: 25. This CDR3 has 22 amino acids.